The clone carrying this T cell receptor (beta chain) has a single count. The antigen remains unidentified. This sample includes further DNA sequences coding for the same CDR3. The source of the sample is a study of cytomegalovirus exposure and HLA in healthy donors. The study's findings and limits: In a later analysis, a genetic analysis reported fewer productive-TCR N-insertions in an Asian-associated ancestry cluster than the cohort average. Upon later analysis, HLA-associated TCR beta chains proved more clonally expanded than other, equally common chains. At a 0.05 false discovery rate, a later analysis found 18,000 or so TCR beta sequences to be associated with HLA alleles.

PCR used 60 Vbeta primers and 13 Jbeta primers. Using immunoSEQ multiplex PCR, the repertoire was profiled, and TCRdb retains in-frame clones only, with some absent. The data hold around 120,000 clones, with 60% to 85% observed a single time. Sequenced input: PBMCs. The clonotype originates from a woman in her thirties or forties in good health and CMV-seropositive.

This CDR3 reads CASSVGTGTYEQYF. CDR3 nucleotides: TGTGCCAGCAGCGTAGGGACGGGAACCTACGAGCAGTACTTC. This sequence joins TRBV9 and TRBJ2-7; TRBD2 is a possible D gene (5 bases). Germline V CDR1 and CDR2: SGDLS, YYNGEE. This CDR3 is 14 amino acids long. Trimming took off 0 bases at V and 2 bases at J, with 9 bases between the two ends.